This passage covers 17 T cell receptor beta chains from one sample sequenced in a study of T-cell memory formation after mild COVID-19. One entry per CDR3 protein, called by TCRdb with MiXCR from the 5' RACE reads. The sample lists hundreds of thousands of distinct CDR3 sequences, approximately 15% occurring once. Sequencing input: PBMCs or a T cell subset sorted from them (not recorded which). These receptors originate from an adult woman who had mild COVID-19 (a few samples of this study predate the infection). Cell type and time point are not known.

As for this clonotype: The junction does not match germline at one end; this may be a read error. The V call is TRBV2, the J call TRBJ2-2, with D possibly TRBD2 on 5 matching bases. The CDR3 length is 15 residues. Germline V gene sequence: CDR1 SNHLY, CDR2 FYNNEI. The CDR3 sequence: CASSGHRPNTGEMFF. The CDR3 DNA is TGTGCCAGCAGTGGACATAGGCCGAACACCGGGGAGATGTTTTTT.

This chain uses TRBV5-1 with TRBJ2-2, with D maybe TRBD2 (5 bases). V shed 2 bases and J shed 6 bases, with 14 bases lying between them. CDR1 SGHRS and CDR2 YFSETQ come from the germline V gene. This CDR3 comprises 15 residues. CDR3 nucleotides: TGCGCCAGCAGCTTAGCGGACCCCGGACCCGGGGAGCTGTTTTTT. It encodes CASSLADPGPGELFF.

The chain joins TRBV9 to TRBJ1-2; a possible D gene is TRBD1 (6 bases). Germline values: CDR1 SGDLS, CDR2 YYNGEE. The CDR3 is 15 residues long. Trimming left V 1 base short and J 6 bases short, with 16 bases between. The DNA for the CDR3 is TGTGCCAGCAGCGTAACCCCGGGTAGGGGGAATGGCTACACCTTC. Translated, it gives CASSVTPGRGNGYTF. Supplemented by reference TRBV9 and TRBJ1-2, the full variable domain reads DSGVTQTPKHLITATGQRVTLRCSPRSGDLSVYWYQQSLDQGLQFLIQYYNGEERAKGNILERFSAQQFPDLHSELNLSSLELGDSALYFCASSVTPGRGNGYTFGSGTRLTVV.

This sequence joins TRBV4-2 and TRBJ2-7; D possibly matches TRBD1 or TRBD2 (6 bases each). V lost 0 bases, J lost 4 bases, and 16 bases lay in between. The CDR3 contains 16 residues. Germline CDR1 is LGHNA and CDR2 is YNFKEQ. CDR3 in amino acids: CASSQDSGGGMYEQYF. DNA of the CDR3: TGTGCCAGCAGCCAAGACTCCGGGGGCGGAATGTACGAGCAGTACTTC.

This clonotype was counted only a few times. V and J are TRBV6-2 or TRBV6-3 and TRBJ2-1; 7 bases line up with TRBD2. This CDR3 contains 16 residues. V lost 0 bases and J lost 6; bases outside the gene matches: 8. Germline V gives CDR1 MNHEY, CDR2 SVGEGT. The CDR3 sequence: CASSYSRERGLNEQFF. DNA of the CDR3: TGTGCCAGCAGTTACTCGCGCGAGCGGGGCCTCAATGAGCAGTTCTTC.

The chain has TRBV27 and TRBJ2-1; D is perhaps TRBD2 (7 bases). V was shortened by 5 bases and J by 10 bases, with 12 bases between the two germline ends. Germline V gene sequence: CDR1 MNHEY, CDR2 SMNVEV (reference sequence). CDR3 length: 12 residues. Written as DNA, the CDR3 is TGTGCCAGCAGTCCTTGGGGGGGCGAGCAGTTCTTC. The encoded protein is CASSPWGGEQFF.

The chain joins TRBV12-3 or TRBV12-4 to TRBJ1-4; 7 nucleotides agree with TRBD1. V trimming: 5 bases; J trimming: 11 bases; junction bases outside the gene matches: 2. The CDR3 covers 11 residues. CDR3 protein: CASSTGVKLFF. In DNA form, the CDR3 reads TGTGCCAGCAGTACAGGGGTGAAACTGTTTTTT.

This clonotype occurred many times. This rearrangement joins TRBV7-9 to TRBJ2-3, with 8 bases lining up with TRBD2. The CDR3 length is 16 residues. Germline lookup yields CDR1 SEHNR and CDR2 FQNEAQ (reference sequence). V trimming: 4 bases; J trimming: 1 base; junction bases outside the gene matches: 7. CDR3: CASSSGTSGRTDTQYF. The CDR3 region has the DNA TGTGCCAGCAGCTCCGGCACTAGCGGCCGCACAGATACGCAGTATTTT. Variable domain in full (rest from reference TRBV7-9 and TRBJ2-3): DTGVSQNPRHKITKRGQNVTFRCDPISEHNRLYWYRQTLGQGPEFLTYFQNEAQLEKSRLLSDRFSAERPKGSFSTLEIQRTEQGDSAMYLCASSSGTSGRTDTQYFGPGTRLTVL.

This clonotype turned up a few times. The V and J genes are TRBV7-6 and TRBJ1-1; 9 bases map to TRBD1. The germline V gene encodes CDR1 SGHVS and CDR2 FNYEAQ. This CDR3 is built from 17 residues. V shed 1 base, J shed 5 bases, and the junction held 11 bases outside the gene matches. The CDR3 sequence is CASSLGGLGQGRTEAFF. The DNA for the CDR3 is TGTGCCAGCAGCTTAGGAGGGTTGGGACAGGGTAGGACTGAAGCTTTCTTT.

This clonotype was seen a handful of times. The rearrangement links TRBV30 to TRBJ2-7; 8 bases match TRBD2. V trimming: 2 bases; J trimming: 4 bases; junction bases outside the gene matches: 4. From germline, CDR1 is GTSNPN and CDR2 SVGIG (reference sequence). The length of the CDR3 is 13 residues. As DNA, the CDR3 is TGTGCCTGGAGTCGGGGGGGACGGTACGAGCAGTACTTC. This encodes CAWSRGGRYEQYF.

The table lists this clonotype with a few counts. This sequence joins TRBV6-6 and TRBJ2-3, with no clear D. The CDR3 extends over 17 amino acids. The V end lost 0 bases, the J end lost 0 bases, and 13 bases lay between the germline ends. Germline assignment: CDR1 MNHNY and CDR2 SVGAGI (reference sequence). The CDR3 reads CASSYSFSASSTDTQYF. The CDR3 DNA follows: TGTGCCAGCAGTTACTCTTTCAGCGCCTCTAGCACAGATACGCAGTATTTT.

This clonotype came up a few times. This chain connects TRBV29-1 to TRBJ2-2; D is possibly TRBD2 (6 bases). V was clipped by 6 bases and J by 6 bases, with 20 bases between them. CDR1 and CDR2 from the germline V gene are SQVTM and ANQGSEA. CDR3 length: 15 residues. CDR3 sequence (DNA): TGCAGCGTGGGGGACTCACGGGGAGGCCCCGGGGAGCTGTTTTTT. Amino acids: CSVGDSRGGPGELFF.

The rearrangement uses TRBV5-6 and TRBJ1-3, with D uncertain. Looked up from germline, CDR1 is SGHDT and CDR2 is YYEEEE. Trimming pared 2 bases from V and 1 base from J, leaving 7 bases between. The CDR3 is 14 residues long. The CDR3 coding sequence is TGTGCCAGCAGCTTTCCGTTGTCTGGAAACACCATATATTTT. This encodes CASSFPLSGNTIYF.

There are a few counts of this clonotype. V gene TRBV4-3 combines with J gene TRBJ2-1; the match to TRBD2 covers 8 bases. Germline CDR1 is LGHNA and CDR2 is YSLEER. J was trimmed by 4 bases and V by 3 bases; bases with no gene match: 8. CDR3 length: 16 amino acids. The CDR3, as DNA: TGCGCCAGCAGCCAGTTCCTTAGCGGGAAATACAATGAGCAGTTCTTC. Its protein is CASSQFLSGKYNEQFF.

The chain is built from TRBV7-3 and TRBJ2-5; 7 bases align to TRBD2. Trimming at V came to 5 bases and at J to 5 bases, leaving 11 bases not matched to a gene. CDR3 length: 15 residues. The germline V gene encodes CDR1 SGHTA and CDR2 FQGTGA. The CDR3 here is CASSEPGLSMETQYF. The DNA of the CDR3 is TGTGCCAGCAGCGAACCGGGACTATCCATGGAGACCCAGTACTTC.

This clonotype was observed a handful of times. The V and J genes are TRBV20-1 and TRBJ2-5, with TRBD2 matching 11 bases. Germline V gene sequence: CDR1 DFQATT, CDR2 SNEGSKA (reference sequence). With 1 base clipped from V and 5 bases from J, the junction kept 6 bases outside the gene matches. CDR3 length equals 15 residues. For the CDR3, the DNA is TGCAGTGCTAGAGCGGGACTAGCGGTAGAGGAGACCCAGTACTTC. This gives the protein CSARAGLAVEETQYF.

The V call is TRBV6-6, the J call TRBJ1-5, with a weak D call TRBD1 (5 bases). The V end was cut by 8 bases, the J end by 0 bases, with 14 bases between. This CDR3 comprises 15 residues. Germline values: CDR1 MNHNY, CDR2 SVGAGI (reference sequence). The CDR3 protein is CASSGAGTSNQPQHF. The CDR3 DNA is TGTGCCAGCTCCGGGGCAGGGACTAGCAATCAGCCCCAGCATTTT.